A selection of T cell receptor beta chains follows, all from one sample in a study of blood T cell repertoires in COVID-19. TCRdb's copy holds only in-frame clones and misses some; the assay was immunoSEQ multiplex PCR. The repertoire holds 200,000 to 250,000 clones, with approximately 88% as singletons. The sequenced sample consisted of PBMCs or T cells enriched from blood (not recorded which). The source is a woman aged 25 to 39 who had been exposed to COVID-19. The CDR3 runs from the conserved cysteine through the conserved F or W. The order of the fields is CDR3 protein, CDR3 DNA, D gene, clone size, J gene, V gene. D genes are given only for firm matches. Some rows have no size entry. The others give once, few or many, or a class for an expanded clone.

CASTEQGSTNEKLFF TGCGCCAGCACGGAACAGGGGAGCACTAATGAAAAACTGTTTTTT TRBD1 NA TRBJ1-4 TRBV5-1
CASSSLNTGELFF TGTGCCAGCAGCTCATTGAACACCGGGGAGCTGTTTTTT NA NA TRBJ2-2 TRBV7-9
CASTKTGQNTEAFF TGTGCCAGCACCAAGACAGGGCAGAACACTGAAGCTTTCTTT TRBD1 NA TRBJ1-1 TRBV6-5
CASSVGAGFGDMADTQYF TGTGCCAGCAGCGTAGGTGCCGGTTTCGGGGATATGGCAGATACGCAGTATTTT NA NA TRBJ2-3 TRBV9
CASSRPGIRTGSSEAFF TGTGCCAGCAGCCGACCCGGCATCCGGACAGGATCCTCTGAAGCTTTCTTT TRBD1 NA TRBJ1-1 TRBV3-1/TRBV3-2
CASSQTTNTEAFF TGTGCCAGCAGCCAGACAACTAACACTGAAGCTTTCTTT NA NA TRBJ1-1 TRBV7-9
CASSPQTGGGNQPQHF TGTGCCAGCTCCCCTCAAACAGGGGGGGGCAATCAGCCCCAGCATTTT TRBD1 NA TRBJ1-5 TRBV28
CASSPVNTGELFF TGTGCCAGCAGTCCCGTCAACACCGGGGAGCTGTTTTTT NA many TRBJ2-2 TRBV27
CASSPPAGTSGYEQYF TGTGCCAGCAGCCCTCCAGCGGGGACTAGCGGCTACGAGCAGTACTTC TRBD2 NA TRBJ2-7 TRBV7-9
CASSLYEGINQPQHF TGTGCCAGCAGCTTATACGAGGGTATCAATCAGCCCCAGCATTTT NA NA TRBJ1-5 TRBV7-9
CAISDPGERQPQHF TGTGCCATCAGTGATCCTGGGGAGCGTCAGCCCCAGCATTTT NA NA TRBJ1-5 TRBV10-3
CASSLVGSSGNTIYF TGTGCCAGCAGCTTAGTTGGGAGCTCTGGAAACACCATATATTTT NA NA TRBJ1-3 TRBV7-9
CASSVDGGSTDTQYF TGTGCCAGCAGCGTAGACGGCGGAAGCACAGATACGCAGTATTTT NA NA TRBJ2-3 TRBV9
CASSQGGTGFEAFF TGTGCCAGCAGCCAAGGTGGGACAGGGTTTGAAGCTTTCTTT TRBD1 NA TRBJ1-1 TRBV14
CASSVESGRGTNEKLFF TGTGCCAGCAGCGTAGAAAGTGGCAGGGGGACTAATGAAAAACTGTTTTTT TRBD1 NA TRBJ1-4 TRBV9
CASSYDGGNGNTIYF TGTGCCAGCAGTTACGACGGGGGGAATGGAAACACCATATATTTT NA NA TRBJ1-3 TRBV6-5
CASRIIGANSPLHF TGTGCCAGCAGGATAATTGGGGCTAATTCACCCCTCCACTTT NA NA TRBJ1-6 TRBV13
CASSPPGRKTGLEQFF TGTGCCAGCTCACCACCAGGGCGGAAGACAGGGCTCGAGCAGTTCTTC TRBD1 NA TRBJ2-1 TRBV18
CAISPRTGKGTDTQYF TGTGCCATCAGTCCCCGGACAGGGAAGGGGACAGATACGCAGTATTTT TRBD1 once TRBJ2-3 TRBV10-3
CAWDAAARETQYF NA NA NA TRBJ2-5 TRBV30
CASSDAIRGRARETQYF TGCGCCAGCAGCGACGCAATACGGGGGAGGGCCAGGGAGACCCAGTACTTC TRBD2 NA TRBJ2-5 TRBV5-1
CSVDLGNTEAFF TGCAGCGTTGATCTCGGTAACACTGAAGCTTTCTTT NA NA TRBJ1-1 TRBV29-1
CASSKAWGGFARGEAFF TGTGCCAGCAGCAAAGCCTGGGGGGGCTTCGCTCGGGGTGAAGCTTTCTTT NA NA TRBJ1-1 TRBV21-1
CASRSGAYSNQPQHF TGTGCCAGCAGGTCAGGGGCCTATAGCAATCAGCCCCAGCATTTT NA NA TRBJ1-5 TRBV2
CASSEAGALGEKLFF TGTGCCAGCAGTGAAGCGGGGGCTTTGGGGGAAAAACTGTTTTTT NA once TRBJ1-4 TRBV2